These 27 T cell receptor beta chains originate from one sample sequenced in a study of T-cell reconstitution after alpha-beta-depleted transplantation in children. As it was prepared, the TCRbeta library received unique molecular identifiers. MiXCR, run by TCRdb on the PCR reads, gives a single entry per CDR3 protein. The sample carries fewer than 700,000 distinct CDR3 sequences, 23% recorded once. Specimen: PBMCs, mostly from graft donor cells, collected 360 days after TCRalphabeta/CD19-depleted stem cell transplant. Source of these receptors: a boy in the first two years of life who had a stem cell transplant for acute myeloid leukemia, so the T cells may come from the graft donor.

This clonotype was counted a few times. V usage is TRBV5-1 and J usage is TRBJ1-5; D is ambiguous. This CDR3 contains 13 residues. V was trimmed by 6 bases and J by 3 bases, leaving 10 bases between them. In germline, CDR1 is SGHRS, CDR2 YFSETQ. This CDR3 reads CASTGVANQPQHF. Here the CDR3 DNA reads TGCGCCAGCACCGGTGTGGCCAATCAGCCCCAGCATTTT.

This clonotype was seen only a few times. This chain connects TRBV29-1 to TRBJ2-3; TRBD1 agrees at 9 bases. With 4 bases clipped from V and 6 bases from J, the junction kept 5 bases outside the gene matches. The germline CDR1 and CDR2 sequences are SQVTM and ANQGSEA. The CDR3 runs to 13 residues. The CDR3 DNA reads as TGCAGCGTTGGGGGGACAGGGCGGGATACGCAGTATTTT. Residues: CSVGGTGRDTQYF.

This clonotype was seen many times. The gene calls are TRBV20-1 and TRBJ2-1, with D perhaps TRBD1 (6 bases). From germline, CDR1 is DFQATT and CDR2 SNEGSKA (reference sequence). V dropped 4 bases and J dropped 8 bases, with 15 bases sitting between them. This CDR3 has 13 residues. The DNA of the CDR3 is TGCAGTGCTAAGAAGGGGCAGGGGCATGAGCAGTTCTTC. It is translated as CSAKKGQGHEQFF.

The table lists this clonotype with many counts. The chain uses TRBV5-5 and TRBJ2-3; 7 bases fit TRBD1. In germline, CDR1 is SGHKS, CDR2 YYEKEE (reference sequence). The V segment lost 0 bases and the J segment 4 bases; nucleotides outside the gene matches: 8. The CDR3 consists of 16 residues. This chain's CDR3 is CASSLAIAQGPDTQYF. DNA for the CDR3: TGTGCCAGCAGCTTGGCCATAGCACAGGGGCCAGATACGCAGTATTTT.

This chain uses TRBV7-8 with TRBJ2-3; D ambiguous. The CDR3 covers 14 residues. Germline-derived CDR1 and CDR2 are SGHVS and FQNEAQ. Trimming took off 1 base at V and 2 bases at J, with 7 bases between the two ends. CDR3 residues: CASSLVGLTDTQYF. CDR3 nucleotide sequence: TGTGCCAGCAGCTTAGTTGGCCTCACAGATACGCAGTATTTT.

This clonotype has just a few counts. The V gene is TRBV20-1, the J gene TRBJ1-1; 7 bases match TRBD1. The CDR3 extends over 13 amino acids. The V and J ends lost 6 bases and 10 bases, in that order; junction bases with no gene match: 14. The germline V gene encodes CDR1 DFQATT and CDR2 SNEGSKA (reference sequence). In nucleotides, the CDR3 is TGCAGTGCGATACCCGGGACAGCCCAAGGAGCTTTCTTT. It is translated as CSAIPGTAQGAFF.

This clonotype was counted a few times. The rearrangement links TRBV20-1 to TRBJ1-2, with D uncertain. Germline loops: CDR1 DFQATT, CDR2 SNEGSKA (reference sequence). Between the trimmed V and J ends, which lost 4 bases and 0 bases, there was a span of 6 bases. The CDR3 extends over 12 amino acids. The CDR3 bases are TGCAGTGCTACAGCTACTAACTATGGCTACACCTTC. It is translated as CSATATNYGYTF.

The chain combines TRBV5-1 with TRBJ1-1; unclear D gene. The CDR3 has 14 amino acids. The ends were cut back, 4 bases at V and 1 base at J, with 11 bases in the middle. From germline, CDR1 is SGHRS and CDR2 YFSETQ. The CDR3 here is CASSGGAPNTEAFF. CDR3 in DNA: TGCGCCAGCAGCGGAGGTGCTCCGAACACTGAAGCTTTCTTT. The full variable domain, completed using reference TRBV5-1 and TRBJ1-1, is KAGVTQTPRYLIKTRGQQVTLSCSPISGHRSVSWYQQTPGQGLQFLFEYFSETQRNKGNFPGRFSGRQFSNSRSEMNVSTLELGDSALYLCASSGGAPNTEAFFGQGTRLTVV.

The V call is TRBV6-5, the J call TRBJ2-2, with D hard to call. Germline V gene lookup returns CDR1 MNHEY and CDR2 SVGAGI. This CDR3 has 12 residues. Trimming stripped 5 bases from V and 4 bases from J, with 5 bases between. CDR3 bases: TGTGCCAGCAGTACAACCACCGGGGAGCTGTTTTTT. Its translation is CASSTTTGELFF.

The chain links TRBV10-3 to TRBJ1-3; 7 bases fit TRBD1. Germline V gene lookup returns CDR1 ENHRY and CDR2 SYGVKD. The CDR3 contains 17 residues. Trimming removed 1 base from V and 4 bases from J; junction bases left unmatched: 10. The CDR3 region has the DNA TGTGCCATCAGTGAGTGGGGAACCGGGACAGAGGGAAACACCATATATTTT. Its protein product is CAISEWGTGTEGNTIYF.

This clonotype was picked up many times. The genes are TRBV6-5 and TRBJ1-1, with D perhaps TRBD1 (5 bases). Trimming took off 3 bases at V and 6 bases at J, with 14 bases between the two ends. The CDR3 has 14 amino acids. CDR1 and CDR2 (germline): MNHEY, SVGAGI. CDR3: CASSYGGASAEAFF. CDR3 coding DNA: TGTGCCAGCAGTTATGGAGGGGCATCGGCTGAAGCTTTCTTT.

The CDR3 loop reads CASSPVAGTQETQYF. CDR3 sequence (DNA): TGTGCCAGCAGCCCGGTAGCGGGGACCCAAGAGACCCAGTACTTC. J is TRBJ2-5 and V is TRBV11-2, with TRBD2 identical over 8 bases. From germline, CDR1 is SGHAT and CDR2 FQNNGV. The CDR3 contains 15 residues. The junction had 6 bases not matched to a gene; V was cut back by 5 bases and J by 1 base.

This clonotype was detected many times. The CDR3 nucleotides read TGCAGCGAAAAGGGTTTTAACTACAATGAGCAGTTCTTC. Translating gives CSEKGFNYNEQFF. This chain connects TRBV29-1 to TRBJ2-1, with D unresolved. The CDR3 is 13 residues long. Germline V lookup: CDR1 SQVTM, CDR2 ANQGSEA. The V gene lost 7 bases and the J gene lost 3 bases, with 13 bases spanning the gap.

This clonotype was counted many times. This chain uses TRBV12-3 or TRBV12-4 with TRBJ2-2; D call uncertain. The germline V and J ends were trimmed by 11 bases and 7 bases, with 11 bases remaining between them. This CDR3 spans 11 amino acids. CDR3 coding DNA: TGTGCCCCGGACCCCGGCGGGGAGCTGTTTTTT. As protein: CAPDPGGELFF.

This clonotype has a count of ten or more. The genes are TRBV2 and TRBJ2-1; 9 positions agree with TRBD1. The CDR3 runs 14 residues. The junction had 9 bases not matched to a gene; V was cut back by 6 bases and J by 9 bases. Germline V lookup: CDR1 SNHLY, CDR2 FYNNEI. The CDR3 DNA follows: TGTGCCAGCAGGACAGGGGGTGCTGTTAGTGAGCAGTTCTTC. Its translation: CASRTGGAVSEQFF.

The chain couples TRBV6-1 to TRBJ2-1; 9 positions agree with TRBD1. V shed 7 bases, J shed 4 bases, and the junction held 5 bases outside the gene matches. CDR1 is MNHNS and CDR2 is SASEGT in the germline V gene. This CDR3 spans 14 amino acids. In DNA, the CDR3 is TGTGCCAGCATGGGGACAGGGACGTACAATGAGCAGTTCTTC. Its translation: CASMGTGTYNEQFF.

This rearrangement joins TRBV9 to TRBJ2-3; D call uncertain. Trimming shortened V by 6 bases and J by 2 bases, and 13 bases separated the two germline ends. The CDR3 contains 14 residues. Germline V gene lookup returns CDR1 SGDLS and CDR2 YYNGEE. CDR3 in DNA: TGTGCCAGCACCTTCGACCTATCCACAGATACGCAGTATTTT. Its translation is CASTFDLSTDTQYF.

This clonotype has more than one count but fewer than ten. The chain combines TRBV27 with TRBJ1-1; D is possibly TRBD1 (6 bases). This CDR3 region has 13 residues. The V gene lost 5 bases and the J gene lost 4 bases, with 11 bases spanning the gap. Germline loops: CDR1 MNHEY, CDR2 SMNVEV (reference sequence). CDR3 loop: CASSRTGRTEAFF. DNA for the CDR3: TGTGCCAGCAGTCGTACAGGGCGCACTGAAGCTTTCTTT.

Many counts were recorded for this clonotype. The chain joins TRBV2 to TRBJ2-3; tentative D call: TRBD2 (5 bases). Germline V lookup: CDR1 SNHLY, CDR2 FYNNEI. V dropped 4 bases and J dropped 1 base, with 12 bases sitting between them. This CDR3 is 15 amino acids long. This CDR3 is CASSAGRARTDTQYF. Here the CDR3 DNA reads TGTGCCAGCAGTGCCGGGCGGGCCCGCACAGATACGCAGTATTTT.

This clonotype was picked up many times. The rearrangement links TRBV5-1 to TRBJ2-2; weak D call: TRBD2 (5 bases). Germline V lookup: CDR1 SGHRS, CDR2 YFSETQ. Trimming cost V 0 bases and J 3 bases, with 12 bases left between them. The CDR3 loop spans 16 amino acids. CDR3 loop: CASSLVEGIDTGELFF. In DNA, the CDR3 is TGCGCCAGCAGCTTGGTAGAGGGAATTGACACCGGGGAGCTGTTTTTT.

The V call is TRBV9, the J call TRBJ2-5; D call uncertain. The CDR3 contains 14 residues. Trimming shortened V by 4 bases and J by 0 bases, and 10 bases separated the two germline ends. The germline V gene encodes CDR1 SGDLS and CDR2 YYNGEE. The CDR3: CASSPFGNQETQYF. Written as DNA, the CDR3 is TGTGCCAGCAGCCCCTTCGGAAACCAAGAGACCCAGTACTTC.

This clonotype was found many times. The V gene is TRBV29-1, the J gene TRBJ2-3; D not certain. The CDR3 has 13 amino acids. V was shortened by 2 bases and J by 0 bases, with 6 bases between the two germline ends. Germline V gene lookup returns CDR1 SQVTM and CDR2 ANQGSEA. The CDR3 bases are TGCAGCGTTGAAATGGACAGCACAGATACGCAGTATTTT. This gives the protein CSVEMDSTDTQYF.

This clonotype has ten or more counts. The chain links TRBV12-3 or TRBV12-4 to TRBJ1-1, with unresolved D. This CDR3 contains 15 residues. V was clipped by 1 base and J by 0 bases, with 9 bases between them. Here the CDR3 reads CASSLVAGLNTEAFF. CDR3 DNA sequence: TGTGCCAGCAGTTTAGTCGCGGGATTGAACACTGAAGCTTTCTTT.

This rearrangement joins TRBV4-1 to TRBJ2-1, with TRBD1 identical over 9 bases. Per germline, CDR1 MGHRA and CDR2 YSYEKL. V gave up 0 bases and J gave up 6 bases; unmatched junction bases: 6. CDR3 length: 16 residues. The CDR3: CASSQDPGQGGNEQFF. CDR3 bases: TGCGCCAGCAGCCAAGACCCGGGACAGGGAGGCAATGAGCAGTTCTTC.

This clonotype was detected a few times. The gene calls are TRBV27 and TRBJ2-7; no clear D gene. Per germline, CDR1 MNHEY and CDR2 SMNVEV (reference sequence). This CDR3 contains 15 residues. Trimming stripped 2 bases from V and 0 bases from J, with 11 bases between. The CDR3 protein is CASSLKPKSSYEQYV. The CDR3 bases are TGTGCCAGCAGTTTAAAGCCTAAGAGCTCCTACGAGCAGTACGTC.

The genes are TRBV7-2 and TRBJ2-3, with D hard to call. This CDR3 comprises 13 residues. Germline lookup yields CDR1 SGHTA and CDR2 FQGNSA. Between the trimmed V and J ends, which lost 6 bases and 5 bases, there was a span of 12 bases. As DNA, the CDR3 is TGTGCCAGCAGAAACGGCCGAATAGATACGCAGTATTTT. Protein: CASRNGRIDTQYF.

The table lists this clonotype with many counts. V and J are TRBV7-2 and TRBJ2-3; the match to TRBD2 covers 11 bases. V trimming: 1 base; J trimming: 4 bases; junction bases outside the gene matches: 7. Germline V gene lookup returns CDR1 SGHTA and CDR2 FQGNSA. The CDR3 has 17 amino acids. In DNA form, the CDR3 reads TGTGCCAGCAGCTTAGTAGCGGGGGGGCTATACGCAGATACGCAGTATTTT. This codes for CASSLVAGGLYADTQYF.